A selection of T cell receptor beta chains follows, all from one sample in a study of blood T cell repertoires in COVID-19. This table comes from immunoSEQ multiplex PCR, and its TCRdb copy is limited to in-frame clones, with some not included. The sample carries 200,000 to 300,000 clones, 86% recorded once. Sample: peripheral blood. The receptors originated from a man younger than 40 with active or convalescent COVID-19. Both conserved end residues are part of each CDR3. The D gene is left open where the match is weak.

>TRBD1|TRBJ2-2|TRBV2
CASSSGTGVGPGELFF
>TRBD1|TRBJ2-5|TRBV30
CAWGTGSEETQYF
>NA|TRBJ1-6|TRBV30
CAIRSYNSPLHF
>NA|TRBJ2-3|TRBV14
CASSQVSGADTQYF
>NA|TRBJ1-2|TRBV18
CASSPVEADPLYGYTF
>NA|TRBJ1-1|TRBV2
CASRQELNTEAFF
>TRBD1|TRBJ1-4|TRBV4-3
CASSQGWTDRVRLTNEKLFF
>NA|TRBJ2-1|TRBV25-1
CASSDWREQFF
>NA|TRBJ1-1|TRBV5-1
CASSAAPGNTEAFF
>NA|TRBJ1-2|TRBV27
CASSLTGSNYGYTF
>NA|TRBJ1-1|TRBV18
CASSTGMNTEAFF
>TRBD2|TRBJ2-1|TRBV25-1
CASKTSGGYNEQFF
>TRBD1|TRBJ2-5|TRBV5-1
CASSWTGGRETQYF
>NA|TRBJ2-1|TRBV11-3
CASSQGGSKYNEQFF
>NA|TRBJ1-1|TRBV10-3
CAISEQDDTEAFF
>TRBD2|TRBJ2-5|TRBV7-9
CASSQLGGREETQYF
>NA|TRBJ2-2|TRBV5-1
CASSLGAGSGGELFF
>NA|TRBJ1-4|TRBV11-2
CASRDSEEGDEKLFF
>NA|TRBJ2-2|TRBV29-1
CSVDQGNTGELFF
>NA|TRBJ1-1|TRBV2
CASRRDTGSTEAFF
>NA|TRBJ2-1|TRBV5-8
CASRKFGNEQFF
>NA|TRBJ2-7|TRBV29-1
CSVEVPSPHSLTYEQYF
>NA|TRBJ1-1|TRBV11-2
CASSLVKGQNTEAFF
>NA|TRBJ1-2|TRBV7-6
CASSPGGLAYGYTF
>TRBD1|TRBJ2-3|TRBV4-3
CASSRTGQLSDTQYF
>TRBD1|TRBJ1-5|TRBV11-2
CASSAGTGGFQPQHF
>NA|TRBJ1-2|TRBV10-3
CAISESKVEGYTF
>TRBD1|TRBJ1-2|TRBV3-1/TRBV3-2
CASSQSAGQYGYTF
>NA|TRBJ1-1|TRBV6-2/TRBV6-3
CASSLHLRDTEAFF
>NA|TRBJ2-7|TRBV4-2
CASSPRPERYEQYF
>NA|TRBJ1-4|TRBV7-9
CASSNLPYMQGPVIEKLFF
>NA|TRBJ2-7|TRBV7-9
CASSRTSGYEQYF